This T cell receptor beta chain was captured in a study of T-cell memory formation after mild COVID-19. General study points: There were some responding clones in pre-infection memory, which suggested that cross-reactive memory had joined. Among CD4+ contracting clones, most were CM and EM, and CD8+ ones EMRA.

In this sample, this clonotype turned up a few times. What it binds is not known. Amplification by 5'RACE using constant-segment primers produced TCR alpha and TCR beta cDNA libraries that carried sample barcodes and UMIs. TCRdb re-called the 5' RACE reads with MiXCR, one entry per CDR3 protein. The sample records about 470,000 distinct CDR3 sequences, 25% being singletons. CDR1 SGHRS and CDR2 YFSETQ come from the germline V gene. The CDR3 runs 11 residues. The ends were cut back, 4 bases at V and 10 bases at J, with 11 bases in the middle. J is TRBJ1-2 and V is TRBV5-1; possible D gene TRBD1, 6 bases. The receptor was isolated from an adult woman who had mild COVID-19 (a few samples of this study predate the infection). Cell type and time point are not known. The specimen was PBMCs or a T cell subset sorted from them (not recorded which). This CDR3 is CASSLGQHYTF. DNA for the CDR3: TGCGCCAGCAGCCTAGGACAGCACTACACCTTC.